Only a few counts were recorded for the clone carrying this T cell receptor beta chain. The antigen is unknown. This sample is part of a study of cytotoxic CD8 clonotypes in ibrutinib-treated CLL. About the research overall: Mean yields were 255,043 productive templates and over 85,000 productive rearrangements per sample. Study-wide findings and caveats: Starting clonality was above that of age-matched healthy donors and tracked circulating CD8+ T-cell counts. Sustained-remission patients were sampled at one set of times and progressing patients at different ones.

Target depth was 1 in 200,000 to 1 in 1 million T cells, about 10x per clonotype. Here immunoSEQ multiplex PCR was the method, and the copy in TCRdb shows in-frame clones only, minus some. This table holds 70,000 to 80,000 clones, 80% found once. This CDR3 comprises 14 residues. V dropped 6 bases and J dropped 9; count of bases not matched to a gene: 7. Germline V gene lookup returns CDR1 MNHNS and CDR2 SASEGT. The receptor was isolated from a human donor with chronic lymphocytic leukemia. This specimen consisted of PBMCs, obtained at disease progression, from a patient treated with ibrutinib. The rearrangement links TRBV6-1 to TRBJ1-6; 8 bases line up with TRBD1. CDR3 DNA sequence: TGTGCCAGCAGCCGGGGACAGGATACTTCACCCCTCCACTTT. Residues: CASSRGQDTSPLHF.